These 24 T cell receptor beta chains originate from one sample sequenced in a study of memory CD4+ T cells and cytomegalovirus serostatus. The sort gate was single viable CD3+CD4+CD8-CD45RO+ cells for memory CD4+ T cells. Sequenced by immunoSEQ multiplex PCR; TCRdb stores in-frame clones only, minus some. The sample consists of 25,000 to 30,000 clones, around 75% of them appearing once. Sequenced input: memory CD4+ T cells from blood. The origin of the receptors is an adult in good health and CMV-seronegative.

The rearrangement links TRBV30 to TRBJ1-5, with D uncertain. The CDR3 covers 15 residues. The V end was cut by 2 bases, the J end by 3 bases, with 14 bases between. Looked up from germline, CDR1 is GTSNPN and CDR2 is SVGIG (reference sequence). CDR3 bases: TGTGCCTGGAGTAACCCCCCACCTCCCAATCAGCCCCAGCATTTT. This sequence encodes CAWSNPPPPNQPQHF.

This clone was observed a handful of times. The V call is TRBV5-6, the J call TRBJ1-1; tentatively, D is TRBD1 (6 bases). Germline assignment: CDR1 SGHDT and CDR2 YYEEEE. The V end was cut by 4 bases, the J end by 10 bases, with 14 bases between. The CDR3 is 12 amino acids. CDR3 nucleotides: TGTGCCAGCAGCCTCGGCACAGGGACAGCTTTCTTT. Translating it yields CASSLGTGTAFF.

The chain combines TRBV28 with TRBJ1-5, with 9 bases that match TRBD1. The CDR3 is made up of 14 amino acids. J gave up 7 bases and V 9 bases, and 10 bases lay outside the gene matches. CDR1 MDHEN and CDR2 SYDVKM come from the germline V gene. CDR3 DNA: TGTGCCAGTCGGACAGGGGCCGACTGGCAGCCCCAGCATTTT. Translating it yields CASRTGADWQPQHF. Full variable domain (outside the CDR3, taken from reference TRBV28 and TRBJ1-5): DVKVTQSSRYLVKRTGEKVFLECVQDMDHENMFWYRQDPGLGLRLIYFSYDVKMKEKGDIPEGYSVSREKKERFSLILESASTNQTSMYLCASRTGADWQPQHFGDGTRLSIL.

This clone turned up a few times. The V and J genes are TRBV29-1 and TRBJ1-1; no firm D call. The CDR3 length is 13 residues. The ends were cut back, 7 bases at V and 1 base at J, with 13 bases in the middle. Germline V gene data show CDR1 as SQVTM and CDR2 as ANQGSEA. CDR3 amino acids: CSAFKGTNTEAFF. For the CDR3, the DNA is TGCAGCGCTTTCAAGGGAACGAACACTGAAGCTTTCTTT.

The rearrangement joins TRBV7-9 to TRBJ1-2, with a possible D match to TRBD1 (5 bases). This CDR3 has 14 amino acids. CDR1 and CDR2 (germline): SEHNR, FQNEAQ (reference sequence). Trimming removed 5 bases from V and 6 bases from J, with 16 bases in between. The CDR3 reads CASSPGRYVDGYTF. The CDR3, as DNA: TGTGCCAGCAGCCCGGGACGCTATGTAGATGGCTACACCTTC.

The chain combines TRBV2 with TRBJ1-1, with D maybe TRBD1 (5 bases). The germline CDR1 and CDR2 sequences are SNHLY and FYNNEI. Trimming pared 6 bases from V and 3 bases from J, leaving 14 bases between. The CDR3 totals 14 residues. CDR3 sequence: CASSPEGLDTEAFF. DNA of the CDR3: TGTGCCAGCAGCCCAGAGGGGTTGGACACTGAAGCTTTCTTT. Complete variable domain (other parts from reference TRBV2 and TRBJ1-1): EPEVTQTPSHQVTQMGQEVILRCVPISNHLYFYWYRQILGQKVEFLVSFYNNEISEKSEIFDDQFSVERPDGSNFTLKIRSTKLEDSAMYFCASSPEGLDTEAFFGQGTRLTVV.

The V gene is TRBV27, the J gene TRBJ2-7; maybe TRBD1 (6 bases). CDR3 length: 12 amino acids. Trimming shortened V by 9 bases and J by 2 bases, and 11 bases separated the two germline ends. The germline V gene encodes CDR1 MNHEY and CDR2 SMNVEV (reference sequence). Written as DNA, the CDR3 is TGTGCCAGTCGGGACACAGCCTACGAGCAGTACTTC. Its protein is CASRDTAYEQYF.

The chain employs TRBV7-2 and TRBJ2-2; 7 positions match TRBD1. The germline CDR1 and CDR2 sequences are SGHTA and FQGNSA. CDR3 length equals 17 residues. With V trimmed by 1 base and J by 3 bases, 8 bases remained unmatched. CDR3 nucleotide sequence: TGTGCCAGCAGCTTAGTAGGTCAGGGGGTATACACCGGGGAGCTGTTTTTT. This translates into CASSLVGQGVYTGELFF.

This clone occurred a few times. The gene calls are TRBV19 and TRBJ2-5; 8 nucleotides line up with TRBD2. Germline CDR1 and CDR2: LNHDA and SQIVND (reference sequence). Trimming took 4 bases from V and 5 from J; bases not matched to a gene: 6. The CDR3 runs 14 residues. CDR3: CASSTPGTRETQYF. CDR3 DNA sequence: TGTGCCAGTAGTACCCCCGGGACTAGGGAGACCCAGTACTTC.

The chain combines TRBV5-1 with TRBJ2-5; the D gene is possibly TRBD1 (5 bases). This CDR3 comprises 12 residues. The V and J ends lost 6 bases and 1 base respectively, with 7 bases between them. Germline assignment: CDR1 SGHRS and CDR2 YFSETQ. In DNA form, the CDR3 reads TGCGCCAGCACTGACAGCCAAGAGACCCAGTACTTC. It yields the protein CASTDSQETQYF. Based on the CDR3 plus reference TRBV5-1 and TRBJ2-5, the full variable domain is KAGVTQTPRYLIKTRGQQVTLSCSPISGHRSVSWYQQTPGQGLQFLFEYFSETQRNKGNFPGRFSGRQFSNSRSEMNVSTLELGDSALYLCASTDSQETQYFGPGTRLLVL.

The J gene is TRBJ1-2, the V gene TRBV7-8; 7 bases agree with TRBD1. The CDR3 is 14 amino acids. The V gene end was trimmed by 2 bases and the J gene end by 8 bases; junction bases not matched to a gene: 8. Germline loops: CDR1 SGHVS, CDR2 FQNEAQ. This CDR3 reads CASSLNTGVRGYTF. CDR3 DNA: TGTGCCAGCAGCTTAAATACAGGGGTGAGAGGCTACACCTTC.

The chain employs TRBV5-1 and TRBJ1-1; D is unresolved. Germline V gene lookup returns CDR1 SGHRS and CDR2 YFSETQ. CDR3 size: 14 residues. V gave up 6 bases and J gave up 5 bases, with 17 bases separating them. The CDR3: CASNPGTLGTEAFF. CDR3 nucleotide sequence: TGCGCCAGCAATCCCGGAACCTTGGGGACTGAAGCTTTCTTT. Full variable domain (remainder filled in from reference TRBV5-1 and TRBJ1-1): KAGVTQTPRYLIKTRGQQVTLSCSPISGHRSVSWYQQTPGQGLQFLFEYFSETQRNKGNFPGRFSGRQFSNSRSEMNVSTLELGDSALYLCASNPGTLGTEAFFGQGTRLTVV.

V and J are TRBV23-1 and TRBJ1-2; the D is unclear. TRBV23-1 is an ORF; its function is uncertain. The V end lost 0 bases, the J end lost 8 bases, and 4 bases lay between the germline ends. The CDR3 runs 11 residues. The CDR3 DNA reads as TGCGCCAGCAGTCAATCCCTGGGCTACACCTTC. Translated, it gives CASSQSLGYTF.

The V call is TRBV28, the J call TRBJ2-3; TRBD2 matches at 8 bases. V was pared by 4 bases and J by 8 bases, with 11 bases of the junction left unmatched. The CDR3 is 15 amino acids. The germline gives CDR1 MDHEN, CDR2 SYDVKM. CDR3 amino acids: CASSSRGGYRPTQYF. The DNA for the CDR3 is TGTGCCAGCAGTTCTCGGGGGGGCTACAGGCCTACGCAGTATTTT.

This chain joins TRBV4-1 and TRBJ2-3; D not certain. The CDR3 totals 16 residues. V was cut by 1 base and J by 4 bases, with 15 bases left in between. CDR1 MGHRA and CDR2 YSYEKL come from the germline V gene. For the CDR3, the DNA is TGCGCCAGCAGCCAAGGATCAGGAATTTGGGCAGATACGCAGTATTTT. Translated, it gives CASSQGSGIWADTQYF.

The V call is TRBV6-5, the J call TRBJ2-1; D is ambiguous. Germline values: CDR1 MNHEY, CDR2 SVGAGI. The V gene lost 9 bases and the J gene lost 7 bases, with 16 bases spanning the gap. This CDR3 has 13 amino acids. CDR3 DNA: TGTGCCAGGCTGGTTTCCCTCGGTAATGAGCAGTTCTTC. Its translation: CARLVSLGNEQFF.

This clone has only one observation. The chain carries TRBV5-1 and TRBJ1-6; D gene ambiguous. The CDR3 loop spans 16 amino acids. Germline V gene lookup returns CDR1 SGHRS and CDR2 YFSETQ. The ends were cut back, 0 bases at V and 6 bases at J, with 13 bases in the middle. CDR3 residues: CASSLDRQTVNSPLHF. In DNA form, the CDR3 reads TGCGCCAGCAGCTTGGATCGTCAGACTGTTAATTCACCCCTCCACTTT.

This clone was recorded once. In DNA, the CDR3 is TGTGCCAGCAGCCCCCCTGGGACAGCCATATATAATTCACCCCTCCACTTT. Translated: CASSPPGTAIYNSPLHF. The rearrangement joins TRBV5-6 to TRBJ1-6; TRBD1 matches at 7 bases. CDR3 length: 17 amino acids. The V gene end was trimmed by 4 bases and the J gene end by 4 bases; junction bases not matched to a gene: 11. Germline V gene data show CDR1 as SGHDT and CDR2 as YYEEEE.

V gene TRBV5-6 combines with J gene TRBJ1-2; 7 bases agree with TRBD1. The length of the CDR3 is 15 residues. V lost 4 bases to trimming and J lost 8 bases; unmatched junction nucleotides: 14. Germline-derived CDR1 and CDR2 are SGHDT and YYEEEE. CDR3 region: CASSPEAGGVQGYTF. Here the CDR3 DNA reads TGTGCCAGCAGCCCCGAGGCAGGGGGAGTTCAAGGCTACACCTTC.

The chain employs TRBV29-1 and TRBJ2-3; tentative D call: TRBD1 (6 bases). The CDR3 is 13 amino acids. Germline V CDR1 and CDR2: SQVTM, ANQGSEA. V was shortened by 4 bases and J by 6 bases, with 14 bases between the two germline ends. DNA for the CDR3: TGCAGCGTTGTTGTGGGGGCTTACGATACGCAGTATTTT. Translated, it gives CSVVVGAYDTQYF.

The chain uses TRBV5-6 and TRBJ2-1; D not resolved. Germline V gives CDR1 SGHDT, CDR2 YYEEEE. This CDR3 is built from 11 residues. V was shortened by 1 base and J by 9 bases, with 5 bases between the two germline ends. Written as DNA, the CDR3 is TGTGCCAGCAGCTTGAAGGCTGAGCAGTTCTTC. Translating gives CASSLKAEQFF.

The rearrangement links TRBV4-2 to TRBJ1-1, with D uncertain. Germline V CDR1 and CDR2: LGHNA, YNFKEQ. The CDR3 sequence is 14 residues long. Trimming removed 0 bases at V and 1 base at J, with 6 bases between. The CDR3 nucleotides read TGTGCCAGCAGCCAAGATTCCAAGAACACTGAAGCTTTCTTT. It encodes CASSQDSKNTEAFF.

V and J are TRBV4-3 and TRBJ1-2; 9 nucleotides match TRBD1. The CDR3 is 15 amino acids. The V gene's germline CDR1 is LGHNA and CDR2 YSLEER. The ends lost 4 bases at V and 8 bases at J; junction bases unmatched: 11. DNA for the CDR3: TGCGCCAGCAGCCCCTACGGGACAGGGATAAACGGCTACACCTTC. Encoded protein: CASSPYGTGINGYTF.

The chain recombines TRBV10-1 with TRBJ2-7, with D possibly called TRBD1 or TRBD2 (6 bases each). V shed 3 bases and J shed 7 bases, with 13 bases lying between them. This CDR3 comprises 13 residues. Germline CDR1 WNHNN, CDR2 SYGVQD (reference sequence). The CDR3 spells CASSDSGAGEQYF. The CDR3, as DNA: TGCGCCAGCAGTGATTCGGGGGCGGGAGAGCAGTACTTC.